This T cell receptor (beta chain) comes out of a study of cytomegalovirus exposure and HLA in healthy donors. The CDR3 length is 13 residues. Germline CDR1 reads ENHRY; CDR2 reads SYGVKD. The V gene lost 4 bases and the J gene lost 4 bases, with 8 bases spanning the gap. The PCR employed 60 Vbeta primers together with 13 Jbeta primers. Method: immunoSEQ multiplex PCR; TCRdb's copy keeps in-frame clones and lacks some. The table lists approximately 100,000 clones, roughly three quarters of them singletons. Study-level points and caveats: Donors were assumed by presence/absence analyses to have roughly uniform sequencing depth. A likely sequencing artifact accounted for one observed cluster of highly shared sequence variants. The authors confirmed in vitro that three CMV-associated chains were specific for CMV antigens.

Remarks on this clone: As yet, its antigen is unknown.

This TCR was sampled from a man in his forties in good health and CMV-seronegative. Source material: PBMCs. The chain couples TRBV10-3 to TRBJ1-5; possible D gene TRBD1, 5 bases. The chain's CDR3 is CAISAQGNQPQHF. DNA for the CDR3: TGTGCCATCAGTGCCCAGGGAAATCAGCCCCAGCATTTT.